The 22 T cell receptor beta chains presented below share a single source sample, sequenced in a study of cytomegalovirus exposure and HLA in healthy donors (dated by TCRdb to 2017 to 2019). The library was obtained by the immunoSEQ multiplex PCR assay. The multiplex PCR relied on a mix of 60 forward primers for TCR Vbeta segments and 13 reverse primers for TCR Jbeta segments. In its TCRdb copy, this immuneACCESS table keeps in-frame sequences only and misses some clones. Where compared with another copy, unresolved V genes explain less than half of these, and the others have no known cause. This sample holds over 110,000 clones; more than 75% were observed only once. The biggest ten clones account for over 3% of the sample. Sequencing was carried out using PBMCs. The origin of the receptors is a female donor in good health and CMV-seronegative.

V and J are TRBV9 and TRBJ1-6; D uncertain. Germline V lookup: CDR1 SGDLS, CDR2 YYNGEE. V was pared by 2 bases and J by 7 bases, with 10 bases between. The CDR3 is 14 residues long. As DNA, the CDR3 is TGTGCCAGCAGCGTTGGCAGTGTGAATTCACCCCTCCACTTT. Residues: CASSVGSVNSPLHF.

DNA of the CDR3: TGTGCCAGCAGCTTAGGGACAGGTACCTATCACGAGCAGTACTTC. This encodes CASSLGTGTYHEQYF. J is TRBJ2-7 and V is TRBV7-9, with 7 bases aligning to TRBD1. Trimming cost V 1 base and J 5 bases; bases outside gene matches: 8. The germline V gene has CDR1 SEHNR and CDR2 FQNEAQ (reference sequence). CDR3 length: 15 amino acids.

The chain has TRBV6-1 and TRBJ1-2; no clear D gene. Germline lookup yields CDR1 MNHNS and CDR2 SASEGT. The CDR3 sequence is 13 residues long. V lost 1 base, J lost 5 bases, and 8 bases lay in between. The CDR3 coding sequence is TGTGCCAGCAGTGAAGGGGCACAGTATGGCTACACCTTC. Its protein product is CASSEGAQYGYTF.

The chain carries TRBV12-2 and TRBJ1-4; the D call TRBD1 from the table was never checked on the DNA. TRBV12-2 is an annotated pseudogene. CDR3 size: 16 residues. The CDR3 region has the DNA TGTGCAAGTCGCCAATTCTCCGGTACAGTAAATGAAAAACTGTTTTTT. As protein: CASRQFSGTVNEKLFF.

CDR3 DNA sequence: TGTGCCAGCAGCTCCCCCCGTGGCGGGAGTATTAACCAAGAGACCCAGTACTTC. It is translated as CASSSPRGGSINQETQYF. This sequence joins TRBV7-6 and TRBJ2-5; the match to TRBD2 covers 7 bases. This CDR3 contains 18 residues. Germline V gives CDR1 SGHVS, CDR2 FNYEAQ. J gave up 0 bases and V 4 bases, and 14 bases lay outside the gene matches. Full variable domain (missing parts from reference TRBV7-6 and TRBJ2-5): GAGVSQSPRYKVTKRGQDVALRCDPISGHVSLYWYRQALGQGPEFLTYFNYEAQQDKSGLPNDRFSAERPEGSISTLTIQRTEQRDSAMYRCASSSPRGGSINQETQYFGPGTRLLVL.

This clone came up a few times. The gene calls are TRBV28 and TRBJ1-1; 8 bases align to TRBD1. V trimming: 5 bases; J trimming: 8 bases; junction bases outside the gene matches: 7. Germline CDR1 is MDHEN and CDR2 is SYDVKM. CDR3 length: 13 amino acids. The CDR3 protein is CASSPPGTGEAFF. The CDR3 DNA reads TGTGCCAGCAGTCCGCCCGGGACAGGAGAAGCTTTCTTT.

This clone was detected only once. The chain is built from TRBV6-8 and TRBJ2-5; perhaps TRBD1 as D (5 bases). CDR3 length: 15 residues. Trimming left V 0 bases short and J 5 bases short, with 13 bases between. Germline-derived CDR1 and CDR2 are MNHGY and SAAAGT. The CDR3 loop reads CASSYSGLDRETQYF. The DNA of the CDR3 is TGTGCCAGCAGTTACTCGGGGCTTGATAGGGAGACCCAGTACTTC.

As concerns this clone: This sample includes further DNA sequences coding for the same CDR3. The chain joins TRBV5-1 to TRBJ1-1; 7 bases align to TRBD1. The CDR3 length is 14 residues. The V gene end was trimmed by 0 bases and the J gene end by 4 bases; junction bases not matched to a gene: 3. The germline V gene has CDR1 SGHRS and CDR2 YFSETQ. For the CDR3, the DNA is TGCGCCAGCAGCTTGGCAGGGGGGAGCACTGAAGCTTTCTTT. This gives the protein CASSLAGGSTEAFF. Full variable domain (rest looked up from reference TRBV5-1 and TRBJ1-1): KAGVTQTPRYLIKTRGQQVTLSCSPISGHRSVSWYQQTPGQGLQFLFEYFSETQRNKGNFPGRFSGRQFSNSRSEMNVSTLELGDSALYLCASSLAGGSTEAFFGQGTRLTVV.

The CDR3 DNA is TGTGCCAGCAAGTGGACAGGCTTTAGGTCGCAGTACTTC. This gives the protein CASKWTGFRSQYF. The chain recombines TRBV28 with TRBJ2-7; 7 nucleotides match TRBD1. From germline, CDR1 is MDHEN and CDR2 SYDVKM. The CDR3 totals 13 residues. J gave up 9 bases and V 7 bases, and 12 bases lay outside the gene matches.

This clone was observed a single time. This sequence joins TRBV9 and TRBJ1-1; D ambiguous. This CDR3 has 13 residues. The germline gives CDR1 SGDLS, CDR2 YYNGEE. V shed 0 bases and J shed 4 bases, with 7 bases lying between them. In DNA, the CDR3 is TGTGCCAGCAGCGTAGGCTCGGGCACTGAAGCTTTCTTT. It is translated as CASSVGSGTEAFF.

This clone was detected once. CDR3 region: CASSPQGAKQPQHF. The DNA for the CDR3 is TGTGCCAGCAGCCCTCAGGGGGCAAAGCAGCCCCAGCATTTT. The chain links TRBV7-9 to TRBJ1-5, with TRBD1 matching over 8 bases. The CDR3 runs 14 residues. Germline V gene data show CDR1 as SEHNR and CDR2 as FQNEAQ (reference sequence). The V gene end was trimmed by 5 bases and the J gene end by 7 bases; junction bases not matched to a gene: 7.

The rearrangement links TRBV5-5 to TRBJ1-3; perhaps TRBD1 as D (5 bases). CDR1 and CDR2 from the germline V gene are SGHKS and YYEKEE (reference sequence). With 0 bases removed from V and 6 bases from J, the gap between germline ends came to 7 bases. The CDR3 sequence is 13 residues long. Here the CDR3 reads CASSLGTKNTIYF. The CDR3 DNA reads as TGTGCCAGCAGCTTGGGGACAAAAAACACCATATATTTT.

The genes are TRBV11-3 and TRBJ2-3, with D maybe TRBD2 (5 bases). V was clipped by 5 bases and J by 1 base, with 10 bases between them. This CDR3 contains 14 residues. Germline loops: CDR1 SGHNT, CDR2 YENEEA. For the CDR3, the DNA is TGTGCCAGCAGCCCCACTAGGGGCACAGATACGCAGTATTTT. It is translated as CASSPTRGTDTQYF. The complete variable domain, with remaining parts taken from reference TRBV11-3 and TRBJ2-3, reads EAGVVQSPRYKIIEKKQPVAFWCNPISGHNTLYWYLQNLGQGPELLIRYENEEAVDDSQLPKDRFSAERLKGVDSTLKIQPAELGDSAVYLCASSPTRGTDTQYFGPGTRLTVL.

V is TRBV19 and J is TRBJ2-5; possibly TRBD2 for D (6 bases). Per germline, CDR1 LNHDA and CDR2 SQIVND (reference sequence). Trimming took off 2 bases at V and 4 bases at J, with 14 bases between the two ends. CDR3 length: 15 residues. CDR3 protein: CASSISHGSAETQYF. CDR3 sequence (DNA): TGTGCCAGTAGTATATCCCACGGGAGTGCAGAGACCCAGTACTTC.

The gene calls are TRBV6-5 and TRBJ2-5, with D perhaps matching TRBD1 (6 bases). V gave up 2 bases and J gave up 1 base, with 11 bases separating them. Germline-derived CDR1 and CDR2 are MNHEY and SVGAGI. The CDR3 length is 15 residues. The CDR3 sequence is CASSYRDTIQETQYF. The CDR3 nucleotides read TGTGCCAGCAGTTACAGGGACACCATCCAAGAGACCCAGTACTTC.

The chain links TRBV5-6 to TRBJ1-5; TRBD1 aligns across 7 bases. J was trimmed by 3 bases and V by 1 base; bases with no gene match: 4. The CDR3 is made up of 15 amino acids. In germline, CDR1 is SGHDT, CDR2 YYEEEE. The CDR3 region has the DNA TGTGCCAGCAGCTTGACAGGGGACCTCAATCAGCCCCAGCATTTT. Protein sequence: CASSLTGDLNQPQHF.

The genes are TRBV5-4 and TRBJ2-5, with 11 bases fitting TRBD2. With V trimmed by 4 bases and J by 5 bases, 13 bases remained unmatched. CDR3 size: 17 residues. Germline CDR1 SGHNT, CDR2 YYREEE (reference sequence). The chain's CDR3 is CASSPQGSGRVGETQYF. The CDR3 DNA is TGTGCCAGCAGCCCCCAAGGTAGCGGGAGGGTAGGCGAGACCCAGTACTTC.

The chain is built from TRBV28 and TRBJ1-6, with 10 bases matching TRBD1. CDR1 MDHEN and CDR2 SYDVKM come from the germline V gene. V was clipped by 6 bases and J by 8 bases; unmatched bases: 4. The CDR3 is 14 amino acids. CDR3 sequence reads: CASSSGQGDSPLHF. The CDR3 DNA follows: TGTGCCAGCAGCTCCGGACAGGGGGATTCACCCCTCCACTTT.

This chain links TRBV7-2 with TRBJ1-4; D may be TRBD1 (5 bases). The CDR3 contains 15 residues. V dropped 0 bases and J dropped 8 bases, with 13 bases sitting between them. CDR1 is SGHTA, CDR2 FQGNSA, per germline. This CDR3 is CASSLARGAGEKLFF. The CDR3 coding sequence is TGTGCCAGCAGCTTAGCGAGAGGGGCGGGAGAAAAACTGTTTTTT.

The chain has TRBV11-2 and TRBJ2-1, with D possibly matching TRBD2 (6 bases). Germline V CDR1 and CDR2: SGHAT, FQNNGV. Trimming removed 3 bases from V and 1 base from J, with 10 bases in between. The CDR3 runs 15 residues. The chain's CDR3 is CASSFSEGSYNEQFF. CDR3 nucleotide sequence: TGTGCCAGCAGCTTTTCGGAGGGTTCCTACAATGAGCAGTTCTTC.

This chain uses TRBV5-6 with TRBJ1-2, with 8 bases aligning to TRBD1. V dropped 3 bases and J dropped 4; count of bases not matched to a gene: 8. The CDR3 length is 15 residues. Germline V gene data show CDR1 as SGHDT and CDR2 as YYEEEE. CDR3 nucleotides: TGTGCCAGCAGCTCGGTACAGGGGGATGTCTATGGCTACACCTTC. It specifies CASSSVQGDVYGYTF.

This chain connects TRBV7-2 to TRBJ2-5; D ambiguous. Trimming shortened V by 3 bases and J by 5 bases, and 13 bases separated the two germline ends. Germline CDR1 SGHTA, CDR2 FQGNSA. CDR3 length: 14 residues. CDR3 sequence: CASSFSSAVETQYF. In DNA form, the CDR3 reads TGTGCCAGCAGCTTCTCGAGTGCCGTTGAGACCCAGTACTTC.